Presented here are 13 T cell receptor beta chains from one specimen sequenced in a study of blood T cell repertoires in COVID-19. Assay used: immunoSEQ multiplex PCR; TCRdb lists only in-frame clones, some missing. Of some 51,000 clones in the sample, approximately 86% were seen once. Sample: peripheral blood. Every receptor here comes from a man aged 55 to 70 with acute or convalescent COVID-19.

The chain combines TRBV10-3 with TRBJ2-5; a possible D gene is TRBD1 (5 bases). Germline assignment: CDR1 ENHRY and CDR2 SYGVKD. Trimming stripped 5 bases from V and 5 bases from J, with 9 bases between. This CDR3 contains 12 residues. CDR3 DNA sequence: TGTGCCATCAGTTCCAGGGCGGAGACCCAGTACTTC. This sequence encodes CAISSRAETQYF.

The V and J genes are TRBV19 and TRBJ2-5; the D is unclear. The CDR3 consists of 13 residues. Germline loops: CDR1 LNHDA, CDR2 SQIVND (reference sequence). Trimming stripped 3 bases from V and 0 bases from J, with 5 bases between. Here the CDR3 reads CASSIADQETQYF. The CDR3 DNA reads TGTGCCAGTAGTATCGCAGACCAAGAGACCCAGTACTTC.

The gene calls are TRBV10-3 and TRBJ2-7; the match to TRBD1 covers 8 bases. The CDR3 is 12 amino acids. CDR1 is ENHRY and CDR2 is SYGVKD in the germline V gene. The J segment lost 4 bases and the V segment lost 10 bases, leaving 6 bases of the junction unmatched. CDR3 amino acids: CATWTGKYEQYF. CDR3 DNA sequence: TGTGCCACCTGGACAGGGAAATACGAGCAGTACTTC.

The genes are TRBV5-1 and TRBJ2-1, with 8 bases that match TRBD1. Germline V gene sequence: CDR1 SGHRS, CDR2 YFSETQ. Trimming at V came to 4 bases and at J to 9 bases, leaving 6 bases not matched to a gene. This CDR3 has 13 residues. The CDR3 loop is CASSLGQGIEQFF. The DNA of the CDR3 is TGCGCCAGCAGCCTTGGACAGGGCATTGAGCAGTTCTTC.

The chain links TRBV5-1 to TRBJ1-1; 8 nucleotides align to TRBD1. Unmatched junction bases numbered 12, after V lost 0 bases and J lost 11 bases. CDR3 length: 15 amino acids. The germline CDR1 and CDR2 sequences are SGHRS and YFSETQ. The CDR3 DNA sequence: TGCGCCAGCAGCTTGGCCTCGGACAGGGCTTACATGGCTTTCTTT. It is translated as CASSLASDRAYMAFF.

The chain couples TRBV29-1 to TRBJ1-4, with D unclear. This CDR3 region has 14 residues. Germline assignment: CDR1 SQVTM and CDR2 ANQGSEA. With 3 bases removed from V and 4 bases from J, the gap between germline ends came to 12 bases. CDR3 in DNA: TGCAGCGTTGAGAGTACCCGCTATAATGAAAAACTGTTTTTT. Amino acid sequence: CSVESTRYNEKLFF.

The chain couples TRBV6-5 to TRBJ2-3, with D tentatively TRBD2 (6 bases). The CDR3 has 14 amino acids. V shed 11 bases and J shed 0 bases, with 15 bases lying between them. CDR1 is MNHEY and CDR2 is SVGAGI in the germline V gene. DNA of the CDR3: TGTGCCGCATCGATTAGCGGTAGCACAGATACGCAGTATTTT. Amino acid sequence: CAASISGSTDTQYF.

This chain links TRBV18 with TRBJ2-3, with D possibly matching TRBD2 (5 bases). This CDR3 contains 13 residues. Between the trimmed V and J ends, which lost 3 bases and 8 bases, there was a span of 12 bases. CDR1 is KGHSH, CDR2 LQKENI, per germline. The CDR3: CASSPSTAGTQYF. Here the CDR3 DNA reads TGTGCCAGCTCACCCTCCACTGCGGGTACGCAGTATTTT.

This clone was seen only a few times. The chain couples TRBV15 to TRBJ1-5; 11 nucleotides line up with TRBD1. The CDR3 is 16 amino acids. V lost 1 base, J lost 6 bases, and 5 bases stayed unmatched. Germline V lookup: CDR1 LNHNV, CDR2 YYDKDF (reference sequence). The CDR3 nucleotides read TGTGCCACCAGCAGAGCTGGGACAGGGGGTATTCAGCCCCAGCATTTT. Translation gives CATSRAGTGGIQPQHF.

The chain has TRBV29-1 and TRBJ2-5, with 8 nucleotides matching TRBD1. Germline assignment: CDR1 SQVTM and CDR2 ANQGSEA. CDR3 size: 13 residues. The junction had 6 bases not matched to a gene; V was cut back by 3 bases and J by 6 bases. The CDR3 here is CSVDGQGAKTQYF. CDR3 nucleotide sequence: TGCAGCGTTGATGGCCAGGGGGCAAAGACCCAGTACTTC.

The J gene is TRBJ1-1, the V gene TRBV2, with D possibly being TRBD1 (5 bases). Deletions cut 7 bases from V and 0 bases from J, with 21 bases between. In germline, CDR1 is SNHLY, CDR2 FYNNEI. The CDR3 is 17 amino acids. CDR3 DNA: TGTGCCAGCAAGTATTTCGGGGGGTGGGGCATGAACACTGAAGCTTTCTTT. It is translated as CASKYFGGWGMNTEAFF.

The CDR3 sequence: CASTNGGHEQYF. The CDR3 DNA sequence: TGTGCCAGCACAAATGGGGGCCACGAGCAGTACTTC. V gene TRBV27 combines with J gene TRBJ2-7; maybe TRBD1 (6 bases). Germline CDR1 reads MNHEY; CDR2 reads SMNVEV (reference sequence). The CDR3 consists of 12 residues. The ends were cut back, 7 bases at V and 5 bases at J, with 12 bases in the middle.

The gene calls are TRBV19 and TRBJ2-2; possible D gene TRBD1, 6 bases. The length of the CDR3 is 15 residues. Trimming took off 3 bases at V and 3 bases at J, with 11 bases between the two ends. CDR1 and CDR2 from the germline V gene are LNHDA and SQIVND (reference sequence). CDR3 sequence: CASSITGSHTGELFF. CDR3 coding DNA: TGTGCCAGTAGTATTACAGGGTCCCACACCGGGGAGCTGTTTTTT.